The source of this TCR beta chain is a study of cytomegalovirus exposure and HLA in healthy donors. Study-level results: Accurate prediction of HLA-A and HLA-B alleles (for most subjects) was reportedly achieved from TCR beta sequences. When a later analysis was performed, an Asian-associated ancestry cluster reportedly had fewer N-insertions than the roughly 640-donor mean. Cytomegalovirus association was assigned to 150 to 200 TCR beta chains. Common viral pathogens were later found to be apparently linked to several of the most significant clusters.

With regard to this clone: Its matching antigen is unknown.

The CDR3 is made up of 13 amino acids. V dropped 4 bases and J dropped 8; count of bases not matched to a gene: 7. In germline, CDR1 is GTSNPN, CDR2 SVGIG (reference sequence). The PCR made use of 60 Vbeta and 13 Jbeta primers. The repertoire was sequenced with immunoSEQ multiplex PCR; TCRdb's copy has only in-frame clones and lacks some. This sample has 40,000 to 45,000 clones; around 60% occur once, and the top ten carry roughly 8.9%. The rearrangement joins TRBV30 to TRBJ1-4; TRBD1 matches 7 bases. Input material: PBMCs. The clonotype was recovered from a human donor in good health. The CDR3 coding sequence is TGTGCCTGGACCACAGGGGTGGGAGAAAAACTGTTTTTT. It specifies CAWTTGVGEKLFF.